The 12 T cell receptor beta chains listed next were all sequenced from one sample in a study of graft-versus-host responses after intestinal transplantation. No antigen is known for these receptors. Generated by immunoSEQ multiplex PCR, the TCRdb table keeps only in-frame clones and is missing some. The sample records roughly 100,000 clones, roughly 93% being singletons. Sequencing was performed on unstimulated CD8+ T cells sorted from spleen or lymph node cells, taken before intestinal transplant. The source of these receptors is a human donor who received an intestinal transplant.

V usage is TRBV27 and J usage is TRBJ1-2, with a tentative D call TRBD1 (5 bases). Trimming stripped 2 bases from V and 8 bases from J, with 12 bases between. Germline CDR1 reads MNHEY; CDR2 reads SMNVEV (reference sequence). The CDR3 totals 13 residues. This CDR3 is CASSLRGAKGYTF. CDR3 nucleotides: TGTGCCAGCAGTTTAAGGGGAGCGAAGGGCTACACCTTC.

This chain joins TRBV6-5 and TRBJ2-1, with no clear D. Germline values: CDR1 MNHEY, CDR2 SVGAGI. V was clipped by 3 bases and J by 0 bases, with 9 bases between them. This CDR3 region has 15 residues. In DNA, the CDR3 is TGTGCCAGCAGTTATAGTTGGAGCTCCTACAATGAGCAGTTCTTC. It encodes CASSYSWSSYNEQFF.

This rearrangement joins TRBV27 to TRBJ2-3, with 7 bases lining up with TRBD2. The trim removed 4 bases at V and 2 bases at J, leaving 6 bases unmatched. This CDR3 region has 15 residues. Germline V gene sequence: CDR1 MNHEY, CDR2 SMNVEV (reference sequence). The CDR3 DNA reads TGTGCCAGCAGTTCGGGGGGACTCCCCACAGATACGCAGTATTTT. The encoded protein is CASSSGGLPTDTQYF.

The chain carries TRBV27 and TRBJ2-3; tentatively, D is TRBD1 or TRBD2 (5 bases each). Germline values: CDR1 MNHEY, CDR2 SMNVEV (reference sequence). Trimming removed 5 bases at V and 4 bases at J, with 10 bases between. This CDR3 contains 13 residues. The CDR3: CASSRSGPDTQYF. CDR3 sequence (DNA): TGTGCCAGCAGTAGGTCGGGGCCAGATACGCAGTATTTT.

The count of this clone is one. The chain couples TRBV11-2 to TRBJ2-3; no reliable D call. Trimming stripped 9 bases from V and 2 bases from J, with 9 bases between. Germline V gene data show CDR1 as SGHAT and CDR2 as FQNNGV. The CDR3 extends over 12 amino acids. The CDR3 spells CASQSYTDTQYF. DNA of the CDR3: TGTGCCAGTCAAAGCTACACAGATACGCAGTATTTT.

The CDR3 nucleotides read TGTGCCATCAGTGAGTTAGGCGGACTGAACACTGAAGCTTTCTTT. Amino acids: CAISELGGLNTEAFF. The V gene is TRBV10-3, the J gene TRBJ1-1; D uncertain. The germline V gene has CDR1 ENHRY and CDR2 SYGVKD. Trimming took off 1 base at V and 0 bases at J, with 9 bases between the two ends. This CDR3 is built from 15 residues.

The chain links TRBV30 to TRBJ1-3; D remains ambiguous. V lost 3 bases and J lost 0, with 9 bases in between. CDR1 is GTSNPN, CDR2 SVGIG, per germline (reference sequence). This CDR3 has 14 amino acids. This CDR3 reads CAWSGLSSGNTIYF. The DNA for the CDR3 is TGTGCCTGGAGCGGACTTAGCTCTGGAAACACCATATATTTT.

A single count supports this clone. CDR3 nucleotide sequence: TGTGCCAGTAGTATCTCGGGGCTTAGATTGAATCAGCCCCAGCATTTT. This encodes CASSISGLRLNQPQHF. The V gene is TRBV19, the J gene TRBJ1-5; possibly TRBD1 for D (5 bases). The V gene lost 3 bases and the J gene lost 4 bases, with 16 bases spanning the gap. The CDR3 extends over 16 amino acids. CDR1 is LNHDA, CDR2 SQIVND, per germline (reference sequence).

The rearrangement joins TRBV30 to TRBJ1-2; tentative D call: TRBD1 (5 bases). This CDR3 comprises 12 residues. V lost 2 bases and J lost 5, with 9 bases in between. Germline CDR1 and CDR2: GTSNPN and SVGIG (reference sequence). CDR3 loop: CAWSQGSYGYTF. Here the CDR3 DNA reads TGTGCCTGGAGTCAGGGTTCTTATGGCTACACCTTC.

The genes are TRBV13 and TRBJ1-2; 8 bases map to TRBD1. The CDR3 covers 13 residues. V was clipped by 10 bases and J by 0 bases; unmatched bases: 4. Germline V lookup: CDR1 PRHDT, CDR2 FYEKMQ (reference sequence). CDR3 in amino acids: CATEDRANYGYTF. The CDR3 DNA reads as TGTGCCACCGAGGACAGGGCTAACTATGGCTACACCTTC.

This clone was observed a single time. The chain uses TRBV9 and TRBJ2-3; 10 bases are a match to TRBD2. The CDR3 runs to 19 residues. Germline V lookup: CDR1 SGDLS, CDR2 YYNGEE. The V gene end was trimmed by 0 bases and the J gene end by 2 bases; junction bases not matched to a gene: 12. The CDR3 DNA sequence: TGTGCCAGCAGCGTAGGCCCCCGGACTAGCGGAGAACCCACAGATACGCAGTATTTT. Protein: CASSVGPRTSGEPTDTQYF.

The rearrangement uses TRBV7-9 and TRBJ2-2, with a weak D call TRBD1 (6 bases). The CDR3 sequence is 15 residues long. V lost 5 bases, J lost 1 base, and 11 bases lay in between. Germline-derived CDR1 and CDR2 are SEHNR and FQNEAQ (reference sequence). CDR3 nucleotide sequence: TGTGCCAGCAGCCTTTGGACAGTGAACACCGGGGAGCTGTTTTTT. As protein: CASSLWTVNTGELFF.